This T cell receptor beta chain was identified during a study of tumor and adjacent non-tumor tissue in lung cancer. Study at large: There were around eleven adenocarcinoma, a couple of squamous cell carcinoma and 1 small cell lung cancer cases.

TCRbeta libraries were built with three rounds of nested PCR, modified from ARM-PCR. TCRdb called the multiplex PCR reads again in MiXCR, with one record for every CDR3 protein. Among some 80,000 distinct CDR3 sequences, 76% were seen once, and the ten largest hold about a fifth. As for this clonotype: The missing conserved phenylalanine or tryptophan at the end of this CDR3 makes a read error likely.

The template was RNA from unsorted bulk tissue. Distant lung tissue was collected more than 3 cm away from the tumor edge. From germline, CDR1 is WNHNN and CDR2 SYGVQD (reference sequence). The CDR3 spans 15 residues. The germline V and J ends were trimmed by 0 bases and 4 bases, with 10 bases remaining between them. This chain connects TRBV10-1 to TRBJ2-1; possibly TRBD1 or TRBD2 for D (5 bases each). The clonotype comes from a woman aged 45-59 years with non-small cell lung cancer. Sequenced input: distant non-tumor lung tissue. DNA for the CDR3: TGCGCCAGCAGTGAGTCAGTCGAGGGGTACAATGAGCAGTTCTAC. This codes for CASSESVEGYNEQFY.